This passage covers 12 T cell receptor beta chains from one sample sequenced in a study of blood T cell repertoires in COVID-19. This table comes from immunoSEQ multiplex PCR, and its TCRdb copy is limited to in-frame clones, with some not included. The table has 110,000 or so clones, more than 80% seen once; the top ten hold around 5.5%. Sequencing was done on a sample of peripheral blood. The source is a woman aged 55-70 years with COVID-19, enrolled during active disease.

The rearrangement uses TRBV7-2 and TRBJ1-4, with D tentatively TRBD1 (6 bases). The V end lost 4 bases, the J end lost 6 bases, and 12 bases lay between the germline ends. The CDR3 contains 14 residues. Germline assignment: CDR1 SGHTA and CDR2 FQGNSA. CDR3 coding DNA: TGTGCCAGCAGCTCAGGGGTCAGTCATGAAAAACTGTTTTTT. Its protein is CASSSGVSHEKLFF.

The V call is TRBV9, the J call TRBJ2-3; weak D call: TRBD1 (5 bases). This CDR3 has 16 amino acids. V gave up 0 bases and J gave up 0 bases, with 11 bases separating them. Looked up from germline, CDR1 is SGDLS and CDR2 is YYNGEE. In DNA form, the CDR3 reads TGTGCCAGCAGCGTAGATTTAGGGGCAAGCACAGATACGCAGTATTTT. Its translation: CASSVDLGASTDTQYF.

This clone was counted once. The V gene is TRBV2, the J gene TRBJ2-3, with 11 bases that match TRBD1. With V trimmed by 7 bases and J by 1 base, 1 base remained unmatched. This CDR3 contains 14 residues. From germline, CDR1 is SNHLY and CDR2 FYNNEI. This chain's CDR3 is CASTDRGRTDTQYF. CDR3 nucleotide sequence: TGTGCCAGCACGGACAGGGGGCGCACAGATACGCAGTATTTT.

The CDR3 sequence: CASSLVMRTQFYGYTF. The CDR3 DNA is TGTGCCAGCAGCTTAGTTATGAGGACTCAATTCTATGGCTACACCTTC. The V and J genes are TRBV7-9 and TRBJ1-2, with unresolved D. The CDR3 extends over 16 amino acids. The V end lost 1 base, the J end lost 4 bases, and 16 bases lay between the germline ends. The germline CDR1 and CDR2 sequences are SEHNR and FQNEAQ (reference sequence).

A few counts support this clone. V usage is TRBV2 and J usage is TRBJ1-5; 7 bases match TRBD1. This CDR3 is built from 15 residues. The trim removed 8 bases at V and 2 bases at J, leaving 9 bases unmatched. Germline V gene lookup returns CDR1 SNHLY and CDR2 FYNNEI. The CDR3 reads CASGREGAGNQPQHF. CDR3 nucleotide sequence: TGTGCCAGCGGCCGAGAGGGGGCGGGCAATCAGCCCCAGCATTTT.

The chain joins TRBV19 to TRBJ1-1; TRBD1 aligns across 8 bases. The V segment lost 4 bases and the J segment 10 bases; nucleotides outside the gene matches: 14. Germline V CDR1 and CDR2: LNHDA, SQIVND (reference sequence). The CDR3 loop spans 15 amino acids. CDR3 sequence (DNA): TGTGCCAGTAGTAGAACCGGGACAGGTGAGTATGGAGCTTTCTTT. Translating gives CASSRTGTGEYGAFF. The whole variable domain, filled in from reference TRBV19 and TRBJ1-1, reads DGGITQSPKYLFRKEGQNVTLSCEQNLNHDAMYWYRQDPGQGLRLIYYSQIVNDFQKGDIAEGYSVSREKKESFPLTVTSAQKNPTAFYLCASSRTGTGEYGAFFGQGTRLTVV.

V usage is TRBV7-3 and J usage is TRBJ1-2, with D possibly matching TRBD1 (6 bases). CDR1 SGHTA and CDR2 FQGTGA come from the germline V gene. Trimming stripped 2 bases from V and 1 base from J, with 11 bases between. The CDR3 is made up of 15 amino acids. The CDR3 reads CASSLVGQRNYGYTF. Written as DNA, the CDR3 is TGTGCCAGCAGCTTAGTGGGACAACGTAACTATGGCTACACCTTC.

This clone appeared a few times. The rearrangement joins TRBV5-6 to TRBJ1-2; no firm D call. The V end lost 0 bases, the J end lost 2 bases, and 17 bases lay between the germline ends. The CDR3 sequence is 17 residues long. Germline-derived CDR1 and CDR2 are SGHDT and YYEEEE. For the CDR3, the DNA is TGTGCCAGCAGCTTGGGGGCGTTAACGGTAACGAACTATGGCTACACCTTC. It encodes CASSLGALTVTNYGYTF.

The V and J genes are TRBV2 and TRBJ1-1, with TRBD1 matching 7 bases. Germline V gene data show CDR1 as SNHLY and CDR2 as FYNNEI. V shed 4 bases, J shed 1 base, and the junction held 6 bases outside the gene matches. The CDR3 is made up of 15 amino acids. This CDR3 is CASSAQGTENTEAFF. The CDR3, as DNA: TGTGCCAGCAGTGCCCAGGGGACAGAGAACACTGAAGCTTTCTTT.

The CDR3, as DNA: TGCGCCAGCAGTGAGTGGGGGACAGGGGGGGATCAGCCCCAGCATTTT. This codes for CASSEWGTGGDQPQHF. V usage is TRBV10-2 and J usage is TRBJ1-5, with 11 bases fitting TRBD1. This CDR3 is 16 amino acids long. V shed 1 base and J 5 bases; nucleotides not matched to a gene: 4. Germline CDR1 and CDR2: WSHSY and SAAADI.

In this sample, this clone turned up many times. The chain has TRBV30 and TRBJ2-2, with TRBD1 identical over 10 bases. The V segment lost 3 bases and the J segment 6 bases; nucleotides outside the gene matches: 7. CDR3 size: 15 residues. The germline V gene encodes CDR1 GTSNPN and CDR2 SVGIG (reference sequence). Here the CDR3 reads CAWSRDRGGPGELFF. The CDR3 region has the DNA TGTGCCTGGAGCAGGGACAGGGGTGGACCCGGGGAGCTGTTTTTT.

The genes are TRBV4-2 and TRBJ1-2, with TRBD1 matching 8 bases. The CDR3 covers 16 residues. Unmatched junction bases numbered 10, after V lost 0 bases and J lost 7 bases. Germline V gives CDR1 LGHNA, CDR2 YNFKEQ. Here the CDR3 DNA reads TGTGCCAGCAGCCAAGATTGGCGACAGGGGAGGGCTGGCTACACCTTC. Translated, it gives CASSQDWRQGRAGYTF.